This TCR beta chain originates from a study of T cells in Graves' hyperthyroidism and ophthalmopathy. Study-wide findings and caveats: Clonotypes that were expanded in thyroid above 0.001 mostly appeared in blood too.

This clonotype was seen a single time. Its antigen remains unknown. Amplification yielded TCR beta CDR3 regions, with RNA transcripts as the source. The HTBI primer set served for first-round RT-PCR of the TCR CDR3. TCRdb redid the calling of the multiplex PCR reads with MiXCR, one entry per CDR3 protein. The sample gives around 800,000 distinct CDR3 sequences, roughly 40% of which show up once; over 8% is in the top ten. The V and J ends lost 4 bases and 1 base respectively, with 19 bases between them. CDR1 and CDR2 (germline): DFQATT, SNEGSKA (reference sequence). The CDR3 is 16 amino acids. The authors obtained PBMCs from more than 9.5 ml of fresh peripheral blood.

The genes are TRBV20-1 and TRBJ2-5; D not resolved. This TCR was sampled from a man aged 18 to 30 with Graves' hyperthyroidism. Input material: blood. For the CDR3, the DNA is TGCAGTGCTATAAATCCCGGCAGCTCCCTCCAAGAGACCCAGTACTTC. Protein: CSAINPGSSLQETQYF.